This T cell receptor beta chain was retrieved from a study of human T cells and chemical hapten exposure. Study-wide points: Expanded TCRs grouped into significantly more large CDR3 similarity clusters than controls produced.

MiXCR, run by TCRdb on the RACE reads, gives a single entry per CDR3 protein. This sample has approximately 85,000 distinct CDR3 sequences, with 10% found just once. The CDR3 spans 15 residues. Indicated time point: patch test 2, 6 weeks after DPC sensitization. Treatment denoted: therapeutic diphenylcyclopropenone sensitization with weekly scalp DPC. Blood draws came before every patch-test application. Sample donors consisted of patients with alopecia, aged 18 to 70 years, who were suitable for DPC. It was from unfractionated whole blood that total RNA was extracted. This clonotype occurred many times. Its antigen is not identified.

The source is a woman between 25 and 40 years old with alopecia areata. Some clones in this sample may be carry-over from other donors' samples. Sequencing used whole blood, obtained in connection with sensitization to the hapten diphenylcyclopropenone (DPC). The rearrangement uses TRBV12-2 and TRBJ1-1; whether TRBD1, the table's D call, matches the DNA was not checked. TRBV12-2 has pseudogene status. CDR3 region: CASRLARRRGTEAFF. CDR3 bases: TGTGCAAGTCGCTTAGCGCGCAGAAGGGGGACTGAAGCTTTCTTT.